The 21 T cell receptor beta chains below come from one sample, sequenced in a study of blood T cell repertoires in COVID-19. The method was immunoSEQ multiplex PCR; TCRdb's version includes in-frame clones alone and lacks a portion of them. Among about 200,000 clones, around nine tenths were seen once, and the ten largest hold around 1.7%. The sequenced sample was peripheral blood. The receptors were gathered from a man aged 18 to 29 with active or convalescent COVID-19.

This clone has only one observation. The rearrangement links TRBV5-6 to TRBJ1-5; D gene uncertain. Per the germline V gene, CDR1 is SGHDT and CDR2 is YYEEEE. The length of the CDR3 is 15 residues. Trimming took off 8 bases at V and 4 bases at J, with 19 bases between the two ends. CDR3 nucleotide sequence: TGTGCCAGTCAACCGTACCGGGAGCGGAATCAGCCCCAGCATTTT. It is translated as CASQPYRERNQPQHF.

The sample holds a few counts of this clone. In the same sample, other DNA sequences code for this CDR3. This chain joins TRBV27 and TRBJ2-5; 8 positions match TRBD1. The CDR3 consists of 15 residues. Per the germline V gene, CDR1 is MNHEY and CDR2 is SMNVEV (reference sequence). V dropped 6 bases and J dropped 2; count of bases not matched to a gene: 8. CDR3 in DNA: TGTGCCAGCAGACGAGGGACAGGCAGTCAAGAGACCCAGTACTTC. It yields the protein CASRRGTGSQETQYF.

This chain joins TRBV5-6 and TRBJ2-1, with TRBD2 identical over 8 bases. Losses at the gene ends were 3 bases for V and 9 bases for J; bases not matched to a gene: 17. Germline V lookup: CDR1 SGHDT, CDR2 YYEEEE. This CDR3 region has 17 residues. In DNA form, the CDR3 reads TGTGCCAGCAGCTCTGTGGGGAGCGGGAGCCTTGTCTCTGAGCAGTTCTTC. Translated: CASSSVGSGSLVSEQFF.

Relative to its sample, this clone is medium-sized. V is TRBV2 and J is TRBJ1-1; 7 nucleotides match TRBD1. Trimming at V came to 1 base and at J to 3 bases, leaving 2 bases not matched to a gene. This CDR3 is built from 14 residues. Germline CDR1 and CDR2: SNHLY and FYNNEI. The CDR3 loop is CASSEGGQYTEAFF. In DNA, the CDR3 is TGTGCCAGCAGTGAAGGGGGACAGTACACTGAAGCTTTCTTT.

CDR3 sequence reads: CASSQFRTGGDSKFGEQYF. For the CDR3, the DNA is TGTGCCAGCAGCCAATTCCGAACTGGCGGGGACTCAAAGTTCGGGGAGCAGTACTTC. This chain links TRBV16 with TRBJ2-7; TRBD2 is a possible D gene (6 bases). The CDR3 runs to 19 residues. Germline CDR1 and CDR2: KGHSY and FQNENV. Trimming left V 1 base short and J 7 bases short, with 29 bases between.

The chain carries TRBV5-4 and TRBJ2-1, with TRBD2 as a possible D gene (5 bases). This CDR3 has 15 residues. Germline V lookup: CDR1 SGHNT, CDR2 YYREEE (reference sequence). The germline V and J ends were trimmed by 0 bases and 0 bases, with 7 bases remaining between them. The CDR3 reads CASSLGESSYNEQFF. DNA of the CDR3: TGTGCCAGCAGCTTGGGGGAGAGCTCCTACAATGAGCAGTTCTTC.

This sequence joins TRBV24-1 and TRBJ2-1, with D maybe TRBD2 (6 bases). The CDR3 runs to 16 residues. V lost 2 bases and J lost 3, with 13 bases in between. The germline gives CDR1 KGHDR, CDR2 SFDVKD. This CDR3 is CATSDSRDERYNEQFF. The CDR3 DNA is TGTGCCACCAGTGATTCGCGGGACGAGCGCTACAATGAGCAGTTCTTC.

The V and J genes are TRBV20-1 and TRBJ1-2; TRBD1 might be the D (5 bases). The CDR3 sequence is 11 residues long. Germline V lookup: CDR1 DFQATT, CDR2 SNEGSKA (reference sequence). Trimming removed 0 bases from V and 8 bases from J, with 7 bases in between. The chain's CDR3 is CSARDRGGYTF. The CDR3 coding sequence is TGCAGTGCTAGAGATAGGGGCGGCTACACCTTC.

The chain combines TRBV7-6 with TRBJ1-3; maybe TRBD1 (6 bases). Per germline, CDR1 SGHVS and CDR2 FNYEAQ. The CDR3 consists of 13 residues. Trimming took 5 bases from V and 11 from J, leaving 16 bases between them. CDR3 sequence reads: CASSTNGQRAIYF. In nucleotides, the CDR3 is TGTGCCAGCAGCACCAACGGACAGAGGGCCATATATTTT.

V and J are TRBV12-3 or TRBV12-4 and TRBJ2-1; a weak D match, TRBD2 (6 bases). CDR3 length: 13 residues. Trimming took off 4 bases at V and 4 bases at J, with 8 bases between the two ends. CDR3 loop: CASSSTSYNEQFF. The CDR3 nucleotides are TGTGCCAGCAGTTCGACTAGTTACAATGAGCAGTTCTTC.

The chain employs TRBV5-1 and TRBJ2-1; D uncertain. Deletions cut 4 bases from V and 5 bases from J, with 10 bases between. This CDR3 has 13 amino acids. From germline, CDR1 is SGHRS and CDR2 YFSETQ. DNA for the CDR3: TGCGCCAGCAGCCTGTGGGCGAACAATGAGCAGTTCTTC. Residues: CASSLWANNEQFF.

The chain links TRBV13 to TRBJ1-6, with TRBD1 matching over 8 bases. The CDR3 contains 14 residues. Germline loops: CDR1 PRHDT, CDR2 FYEKMQ (reference sequence). Trimming took 5 bases from V and 10 from J; bases not matched to a gene: 7. The CDR3 DNA reads TGTGCCAGCAGCCCGCTAGGACAGGGCTCACCCCTCCACTTT. Translation: CASSPLGQGSPLHF.

Concerning this clone itself: Different DNA sequences within this sample yield the same CDR3. The chain employs TRBV9 and TRBJ2-3, with unresolved D. Germline V gene sequence: CDR1 SGDLS, CDR2 YYNGEE. Trimming pared 0 bases from V and 0 bases from J, leaving 2 bases between. The CDR3 contains 13 residues. The CDR3 loop reads CASSVASTDTQYF. The CDR3 DNA reads as TGTGCCAGCAGCGTAGCTAGCACAGATACGCAGTATTTT.

Worth noting for this clone: The sample carries other DNA sequences with the same CDR3. For the CDR3, the DNA is TGTGCCAGCAGTTTTTCCGGGAATCAGCCCCAGCATTTT. Its translation is CASSFSGNQPQHF. V gene TRBV27 combines with J gene TRBJ1-5; D not certain. From germline, CDR1 is MNHEY and CDR2 SMNVEV (reference sequence). V lost 3 bases and J 4 bases, leaving 7 bases between the germline ends. The CDR3 is 13 residues long.

This clone was counted only a few times. CDR3 nucleotides: TGTGCCAGCAGCCAAGAGGTGGCAACTAATTCACCCCTCCACTTT. This translates into CASSQEVATNSPLHF. This chain uses TRBV14 with TRBJ1-6; D remains ambiguous. CDR1 SGHDN and CDR2 FVKESK come from the germline V gene. This CDR3 comprises 15 residues. V dropped 0 bases and J dropped 6 bases, with 9 bases sitting between them. The complete variable domain, with remaining parts taken from reference TRBV14 and TRBJ1-6, reads EAGVTQFPSHSVIEKGQTVTLRCDPISGHDNLYWYRRVMGKEIKFLLHFVKESKQDESGMPNNRFLAERTGGTYSTLKVQPAELEDSGVYFCASSQEVATNSPLHFGNGTRLTVT.

This rearrangement joins TRBV5-1 to TRBJ1-2; D possibly corresponds to TRBD1 (5 bases). V gave up 3 bases and J gave up 2 bases, with 11 bases separating them. The V gene's germline CDR1 is SGHRS and CDR2 YFSETQ. This CDR3 spans 14 amino acids. CDR3 sequence reads: CASSSNTGNYGYTF. CDR3 sequence (DNA): TGCGCCAGCAGCTCAAATACAGGAAACTATGGCTACACCTTC.

With respect to this clone: The junction differs from germline at one of its ends, possibly a read error. The rearrangement uses TRBV11-1 and TRBJ2-1; 8 bases align to TRBD2. CDR1 and CDR2 from the germline V gene are SGHAT and FQDESV (reference sequence). The CDR3 extends over 15 amino acids. CDR3: CASRSTGGRYNKQFF. In nucleotides, the CDR3 is TGTGCCAGCAGGTCCACTGGCGGGAGGTACAATAAGCAGTTCTTC.

This clone appeared once. The V and J genes are TRBV3-1 (or the pseudogene TRBV3-2) and TRBJ2-3, with no clear D. With 6 bases removed from V and 2 bases from J, the gap between germline ends came to 6 bases. CDR1 LGHDT and CDR2 YNNKEL come from the germline V gene (reference sequence). This CDR3 is 12 amino acids long. For the CDR3, the DNA is TGTGCCAGCAGAAGCCCCACAGATACGCAGTATTTT. The encoded protein is CASRSPTDTQYF.

The chain recombines TRBV5-4 with TRBJ2-2, with a tentative D call TRBD2 (6 bases). The germline gives CDR1 SGHNT, CDR2 YYREEE (reference sequence). The CDR3 consists of 16 residues. Trimming removed 3 bases at V and 2 bases at J, with 14 bases between. CDR3 protein: CASSWAGGANTGELFF. In DNA, the CDR3 is TGTGCCAGCAGCTGGGCTGGAGGGGCTAACACCGGGGAGCTGTTTTTT.

The rearrangement uses TRBV5-1 and TRBJ2-2, with TRBD2 as a possible D gene (5 bases). This CDR3 has 13 amino acids. V gave up 10 bases and J gave up 5 bases, with 15 bases separating them. Per the germline V gene, CDR1 is SGHRS and CDR2 is YFSETQ. CDR3 coding DNA: TGCGCCGGTCGCCCGGGAACTACCGGGGAGCTGTTTTTT. This codes for CAGRPGTTGELFF.

The V gene is TRBV6-5, the J gene TRBJ1-3; 7 nucleotides line up with TRBD1. The CDR3 length is 15 residues. Germline-derived CDR1 and CDR2 are MNHEY and SVGAGI. Unmatched junction bases numbered 3, after V lost 2 bases and J lost 2 bases. Here the CDR3 reads CASSYTDRAGNTIYF. CDR3 DNA sequence: TGTGCCAGCAGTTACACAGACAGGGCTGGAAACACCATATATTTT.